Below are 27 T cell receptor beta chains sequenced from a single sample in a study of cytotoxic CD8 clonotypes in ibrutinib-treated CLL (dated by TCRdb to the early 2020s). Libraries were constructed by the immunoSEQ multiplex PCR assay. Drawn from immuneACCESS, this table holds only the in-frame rearrangements with V and J called that TCRdb kept. Clones are partly lost; checked studies trace under half to an unresolved V gene and leave the rest unexplained. The sample table contains fewer than 400,000 clones; only one count was recorded for over 55% of them. The ten largest clones add up to around 6.3% of the sample. Sequenced material: PBMCs, taken after 36 months of ibrutinib treatment. The origin of the receptors is a human donor with chronic lymphocytic leukemia.

This chain uses TRBV28 with TRBJ2-7; weak D call: TRBD1 (6 bases). Trimming cost V 2 bases and J 6 bases, with 8 bases left between them. The CDR3 is 12 residues long. Germline assignment: CDR1 MDHEN and CDR2 SYDVKM. The DNA for the CDR3 is TGTGCCAGCAGTTTAGGACAGCCCGAGCAGTACTTC. The encoded protein is CASSLGQPEQYF. Full variable domain (outside the CDR3, taken from reference TRBV28 and TRBJ2-7): DVKVTQSSRYLVKRTGEKVFLECVQDMDHENMFWYRQDPGLGLRLIYFSYDVKMKEKGDIPEGYSVSREKKERFSLILESASTNQTSMYLCASSLGQPEQYFGPGTRLTVT.

The chain combines TRBV6-6 with TRBJ2-1; 7 bases are a match to TRBD1. J gave up 0 bases and V 6 bases, and 5 bases lay outside the gene matches. CDR3 length: 15 amino acids. CDR1 is MNHNY, CDR2 SVGAGI, per germline (reference sequence). The DNA of the CDR3 is TGTGCCAGCAGAAAACAGGGGATCTCCTACAATGAGCAGTTCTTC. Its protein is CASRKQGISYNEQFF.

The chain carries TRBV5-4 and TRBJ2-1; 9 nucleotides match TRBD2. The germline V gene has CDR1 SGHNT and CDR2 YYREEE (reference sequence). Unmatched junction bases numbered 6, after V lost 5 bases and J lost 0 bases. This CDR3 has 16 residues. The CDR3 nucleotides are TGTGCCAGCAGACCTCTAGCGGGGAGCTCCTACAATGAGCAGTTCTTC. This translates into CASRPLAGSSYNEQFF.

The sample holds a few counts of this clone. The chain is built from TRBV7-9 and TRBJ2-2, with no clear D. V was shortened by 2 bases and J by 7 bases, with 11 bases between the two germline ends. Germline CDR1 and CDR2: SEHNR and FQNEAQ (reference sequence). The CDR3 contains 14 residues. This CDR3 reads CASSLLPDGGELFF. CDR3 DNA sequence: TGTGCCAGCAGCTTACTTCCAGACGGCGGGGAGCTGTTTTTT.

The rearrangement links TRBV10-2 to TRBJ1-2; TRBD1 might be the D (5 bases). Trimming cost V 3 bases and J 5 bases, with 10 bases left between them. The CDR3 covers 13 residues. Germline V gene sequence: CDR1 WSHSY, CDR2 SAAADI. DNA of the CDR3: TGCGCCAGCAGTGATATGGGGGGGTATGGCTACACCTTC. It is translated as CASSDMGGYGYTF.

The CDR3 here is CASGLAGVGEQYF. For the CDR3, the DNA is TGTGCCAGCGGACTAGCGGGGGTTGGCGAGCAGTACTTC. V gene TRBV9 combines with J gene TRBJ2-7; 13 nucleotides agree with TRBD2. The CDR3 spans 13 residues. Losses at the gene ends were 7 bases for V and 6 bases for J; bases not matched to a gene: 4. CDR1 and CDR2 (germline): SGDLS, YYNGEE.

The sample holds one count of this clone. The V gene is TRBV7-8, the J gene TRBJ2-4; 8 bases align to TRBD1. Germline V gene sequence: CDR1 SGHVS, CDR2 FQNEAQ. Losses at the gene ends were 6 bases for V and 7 bases for J; bases not matched to a gene: 14. The CDR3 has 16 amino acids. The CDR3 coding sequence is TGTGCCAGCAGTCTACAGGGGGAAGGTCTGAGGAACATTCAGTACTTC. Its translation: CASSLQGEGLRNIQYF.

J is TRBJ1-2 and V is TRBV5-1; possible D gene TRBD1, 6 bases. Trimming cost V 0 bases and J 4 bases, with 10 bases left between them. This CDR3 is built from 14 residues. The V gene's germline CDR1 is SGHRS and CDR2 YFSETQ. CDR3 DNA sequence: TGCGCCAGCAGCTTGGAGGCAGGGGCCTATGGCTACACCTTC. Encoded protein: CASSLEAGAYGYTF.

In this sample, this clone turned up a few times. The J gene is TRBJ1-5, the V gene TRBV28; D not certain. The germline CDR1 and CDR2 sequences are MDHEN and SYDVKM. The CDR3 spans 13 residues. V lost 6 bases and J 3 bases, leaving 9 bases between the germline ends. The CDR3 DNA reads as TGTGCCAGCAGCCGCGTTCCCAATCAGCCCCAGCATTTT. Amino acid sequence: CASSRVPNQPQHF.

The chain links TRBV28 to TRBJ2-3; 8 nucleotides match TRBD2. V trimming: 2 bases; J trimming: 2 bases; junction bases outside the gene matches: 6. Germline CDR1 MDHEN, CDR2 SYDVKM. The CDR3 has 16 amino acids. Here the CDR3 reads CASSLLSGTNTDTQYF. Here the CDR3 DNA reads TGTGCCAGCAGTTTACTTAGCGGGACCAACACAGATACGCAGTATTTT.

The V gene is TRBV7-9, the J gene TRBJ2-7; no firm D call. The ends were cut back, 3 bases at V and 2 bases at J, with 14 bases in the middle. The CDR3 is 15 residues long. Per germline, CDR1 SEHNR and CDR2 FQNEAQ (reference sequence). CDR3 loop: CASSLTLAPTYEQYF. CDR3 in DNA: TGTGCCAGCAGCTTGACACTGGCACCCACCTACGAGCAGTACTTC.

V gene TRBV27 combines with J gene TRBJ2-7; 11 positions agree with TRBD2. The CDR3 covers 14 residues. The trim removed 8 bases at V and 7 bases at J, leaving 10 bases unmatched. Germline V gene sequence: CDR1 MNHEY, CDR2 SMNVEV (reference sequence). Written as DNA, the CDR3 is TGTGCCAGCCGGAAGGGACTAGCGGTCGGTGAGCAGTACTTC. Amino acids: CASRKGLAVGEQYF.

This clone has only a few counts. For the CDR3, the DNA is TGTGCCAGCAGCCAAGGGGGGCGTCGGAGCTCCTATAATTCACCCCTCCACTTT. It specifies CASSQGGRRSSYNSPLHF. J is TRBJ1-6 and V is TRBV4-2; tentatively, D is TRBD1 (6 bases). Germline-derived CDR1 and CDR2 are LGHNA and YNFKEQ. The CDR3 covers 18 residues. Trimming pared 1 base from V and 0 bases from J, leaving 13 bases between.

The chain joins TRBV5-1 to TRBJ2-7; 7 nucleotides line up with TRBD2. The CDR3 extends over 19 amino acids. The trim removed 2 bases at V and 4 bases at J, leaving 21 bases unmatched. Germline CDR1 and CDR2: SGHRS and YFSETQ. CDR3 nucleotide sequence: TGCGCCAGCAGCTTTCCCCTGAACACTAGCGTCCCTTGGGTGTACGAGCAGTACTTC. Protein sequence: CASSFPLNTSVPWVYEQYF.

In its sample, this clone was seen a few times. This rearrangement joins TRBV7-9 to TRBJ2-7; D may be TRBD1 or TRBD2 (5 bases each). Germline CDR1 reads SEHNR; CDR2 reads FQNEAQ (reference sequence). V lost 0 bases and J 6 bases, leaving 18 bases between the germline ends. CDR3 length: 16 amino acids. The DNA of the CDR3 is TGTGCCAGCAGCTTAGCCTCGGGGCCCTCCGGGGCCGAGCAGTACTTC. It yields the protein CASSLASGPSGAEQYF.

The chain carries TRBV6-5 and TRBJ2-3; D is ambiguous. CDR3 length: 14 amino acids. Germline V CDR1 and CDR2: MNHEY, SVGAGI. Trimming removed 7 bases from V and 2 bases from J, with 13 bases in between. The CDR3 region is CASTQTATTDTQYF. The CDR3 DNA is TGTGCCAGCACTCAAACGGCGACCACAGATACGCAGTATTTT.

This chain joins TRBV15 and TRBJ1-5; D perhaps matches TRBD1 (6 bases). Trimming took 3 bases from V and 5 from J, leaving 8 bases between them. The germline gives CDR1 LNHNV, CDR2 YYDKDF (reference sequence). This CDR3 is built from 13 residues. This chain's CDR3 is CATSSRGDQPQHF. The CDR3 DNA follows: TGTGCCACCAGCAGCAGGGGTGATCAGCCCCAGCATTTT.

The sample holds a few counts of this clone. The chain carries TRBV18 and TRBJ1-3; possible D gene TRBD1, 6 bases. Germline V lookup: CDR1 KGHSH, CDR2 LQKENI. CDR3 length: 16 amino acids. Trimming pared 1 base from V and 2 bases from J, leaving 12 bases between. In DNA form, the CDR3 reads TGTGCCAGCTCACCACGTCCTGAGGGGGCTGGAAACACCATATATTTT. Protein sequence: CASSPRPEGAGNTIYF. Filled out from reference TRBV18 and TRBJ1-3, the complete variable domain reads NAGVMQNPRHLVRRRGQEARLRCSPMKGHSHVYWYRQLPEEGLKFMVYLQKENIIDESGMPKERFSAEFPKEGPSILRIQQVVRGDSAAYFCASSPRPEGAGNTIYFGEGSWLTVV.

This clone turned up a few times. CDR3 protein: CASSAEYDEQYF. CDR3 DNA sequence: TGTGCCAGTAGTGCCGAATATGACGAGCAGTACTTC. The chain is built from TRBV19 and TRBJ2-7; D is undetermined. The CDR3 totals 12 residues. V lost 5 bases, J lost 5 bases, and 10 bases lay in between. Germline CDR1 and CDR2: LNHDA and SQIVND (reference sequence).

This clone has a single count. The gene calls are TRBV11-3 and TRBJ2-5, with TRBD1 matching 8 bases. Germline CDR1 reads SGHNT; CDR2 reads YENEEA. The CDR3 extends over 14 amino acids. Unmatched junction bases numbered 4, after V lost 5 bases and J lost 2 bases. The CDR3 region is CASSLRGPQETQYF. The CDR3 DNA reads TGTGCCAGCAGCCTCAGGGGGCCACAAGAGACCCAGTACTTC.

The rearrangement links TRBV10-1 to TRBJ2-7; D may be TRBD2 (5 bases). The germline V gene encodes CDR1 WNHNN and CDR2 SYGVQD (reference sequence). V lost 0 bases and J lost 3, with 18 bases in between. The CDR3 loop spans 17 amino acids. The CDR3 bases are TGCGCCAGCAGTGAGTCCTTTGAGGGTCCGCGAATCTACGAGCAGTACTTC. Protein sequence: CASSESFEGPRIYEQYF.

V is TRBV5-1 and J is TRBJ1-1; D remains unclear. The CDR3 is 12 amino acids. The germline gives CDR1 SGHRS, CDR2 YFSETQ. Deletions cut 2 bases from V and 11 bases from J, with 13 bases between. CDR3 loop: CASSFGEFQAFF. The DNA of the CDR3 is TGCGCCAGCAGCTTTGGGGAATTTCAGGCTTTCTTT.

V is TRBV4-1 and J is TRBJ2-7, with TRBD2 matching over 12 bases. Looked up from germline, CDR1 is MGHRA and CDR2 is YSYEKL. Germline trimming cut 4 bases from V and 5 bases from J; bases unmatched to any gene: 6. This CDR3 is 15 amino acids long. The CDR3 loop reads CASSRSLAGGNEQYF. CDR3 nucleotide sequence: TGCGCCAGCAGCCGTTCTCTAGCGGGGGGGAACGAGCAGTACTTC.

This clone was detected a few times. The chain combines TRBV10-2 with TRBJ2-7; D remains ambiguous. The V gene's germline CDR1 is WSHSY and CDR2 SAAADI. V was pared by 3 bases and J by 1 base, with 4 bases between. The CDR3 extends over 12 amino acids. Here the CDR3 reads CASSDTSYEQYF. The CDR3 region has the DNA TGCGCCAGCAGTGATACTTCCTACGAGCAGTACTTC.

The chain joins TRBV9 to TRBJ1-2; a possible D gene is TRBD1 (5 bases). The CDR3 runs 14 residues. Germline CDR1 is SGDLS and CDR2 is YYNGEE. The V and J ends lost 5 bases and 4 bases respectively, with 15 bases between them. The CDR3 coding sequence is TGTGCCAGCAGAGCCGGGGGGAACCTCTATGGCTACACCTTC. It specifies CASRAGGNLYGYTF.

The rearrangement joins TRBV29-1 to TRBJ2-4; D call uncertain. V was pared by 6 bases and J by 0 bases, with 12 bases between. This CDR3 has 14 residues. Germline V gene sequence: CDR1 SQVTM, CDR2 ANQGSEA. DNA for the CDR3: TGCAGCGTGAAAAGCCGCCTAGCCAAAAACATTCAGTACTTC. Its protein product is CSVKSRLAKNIQYF.

V is TRBV7-2 and J is TRBJ1-5, with 7 bases that match TRBD1. Germline trimming cut 3 bases from V and 0 bases from J; bases unmatched to any gene: 5. The CDR3 spans 16 residues. Germline V gene data show CDR1 as SGHTA and CDR2 as FQGNSA. CDR3 in amino acids: CASSFGTEYSNQPQHF. DNA of the CDR3: TGTGCCAGCAGCTTCGGGACAGAGTATAGCAATCAGCCCCAGCATTTT. Variable domain in full (rest from reference TRBV7-2 and TRBJ1-5): GAGVSQSPSNKVTEKGKDVELRCDPISGHTALYWYRQSLGQGLEFLIYFQGNSAPDKSGLPSDRFSAERTGGSVSTLTIQRTQQEDSAVYLCASSFGTEYSNQPQHFGDGTRLSIL.